Listed here are 32 T cell receptor beta chains from one sample, sequenced in a study of cytomegalovirus exposure and HLA in healthy donors. A multiplex PCR was run with 60 Vbeta primers and 13 Jbeta primers. Method: immunoSEQ multiplex PCR; TCRdb's copy keeps in-frame clones and lacks some. The sample carries roughly 290,000 clones, around nine tenths recorded once. The specimen sequenced was PBMCs. These receptors were collected from a woman aged 18-29 years in good health and CMV-seronegative.

The chain combines TRBV4-1 with TRBJ2-1, with TRBD1 matching over 9 bases. V lost 3 bases, J lost 5 bases, and 14 bases stayed unmatched. Germline loops: CDR1 MGHRA, CDR2 YSYEKL. The CDR3 is 18 amino acids. CDR3 DNA sequence: TGCGCCAGCAGCCAGGAGGGACAGGGATTCGGCCCTGACAATGAGCAGTTCTTC. Its translation: CASSQEGQGFGPDNEQFF.

The J gene is TRBJ1-2, the V gene TRBV9; D might be TRBD1 (5 bases). This CDR3 is 15 amino acids long. Germline CDR1 SGDLS, CDR2 YYNGEE. V dropped 3 bases and J dropped 6 bases, with 18 bases sitting between them. Here the CDR3 DNA reads TGTGCCAGCAGCGGGAAATCAGGGTTGGTTCATGGCTACACCTTC. Protein: CASSGKSGLVHGYTF.

This chain uses TRBV18 with TRBJ2-1; no clear D. From germline, CDR1 is KGHSH and CDR2 LQKENI. Trimming removed 6 bases from V and 2 bases from J, with 8 bases in between. The CDR3 totals 13 residues. The DNA for the CDR3 is TGTGCCAGCTCTCCATCCGCCTACAATGAGCAGTTCTTC. This gives the protein CASSPSAYNEQFF.

The chain is built from TRBV30 and TRBJ2-2, with D uncertain. Trimming took 0 bases from V and 1 from J, leaving 6 bases between them. The germline V gene encodes CDR1 GTSNPN and CDR2 SVGIG (reference sequence). The CDR3 has 14 residues. The CDR3 loop is CAWSVARNTGELFF. The CDR3 DNA reads as TGTGCCTGGAGTGTAGCCCGGAACACCGGGGAGCTGTTTTTT.

On this clone: At one end the junction does not follow the germline gene, possibly because of a read error. This chain connects TRBV7-9 to TRBJ2-1, with 8 bases fitting TRBD2. The CDR3 runs 15 residues. Per the germline V gene, CDR1 is SEHNR and CDR2 is FQNEAQ (reference sequence). The DNA for the CDR3 is TGTTCCAGCAGCTCCGGGGGGGCCGTTGGTAATGAGCAGTTCTTC. Amino acid sequence: CSSSSGGAVGNEQFF.

This clone has just one count. This sequence joins TRBV6-1 and TRBJ2-4; TRBD2 agrees at 7 bases. The CDR3 totals 14 residues. V dropped 6 bases and J dropped 7; count of bases not matched to a gene: 9. CDR1 and CDR2 (germline): MNHNS, SASEGT. As DNA, the CDR3 is TGTGCCAGCAGCGTTGGGGGGGGGATGAACATTCAGTACTTC. Its protein product is CASSVGGGMNIQYF.

The chain is built from TRBV5-1 and TRBJ1-1; 7 positions match TRBD1. The CDR3 is 14 residues long. Germline trimming cut 3 bases from V and 9 bases from J; bases unmatched to any gene: 11. CDR1 is SGHRS, CDR2 YFSETQ, per germline. The CDR3 DNA reads as TGCGCCAGCAGCTCCACGCCCCCGACAGGGAAAGCTTTCTTT. Translated: CASSSTPPTGKAFF.

The CDR3 bases are TGCGCCAGCAGCGAGGGAGTCCGGGACAGGGGTTCCGGGGAGCTGTTTTTT. Protein: CASSEGVRDRGSGELFF. The chain recombines TRBV4-1 with TRBJ2-2; 10 bases fit TRBD1. V lost 5 bases to trimming and J lost 6 bases; unmatched junction nucleotides: 12. Germline V lookup: CDR1 MGHRA, CDR2 YSYEKL. There are 17 residues in the CDR3.

The chain uses TRBV11-2 and TRBJ1-2; maybe TRBD1 (5 bases). This CDR3 is built from 12 residues. The ends were cut back, 5 bases at V and 8 bases at J, with 12 bases in the middle. The germline V gene encodes CDR1 SGHAT and CDR2 FQNNGV. CDR3: CASSPQGYGYTF. The CDR3 DNA follows: TGTGCCAGCAGCCCCCAGGGTTACGGCTACACCTTC.

The genes are TRBV2 and TRBJ1-2; no reliable D call. Trimming took off 3 bases at V and 2 bases at J, with 7 bases between the two ends. From germline, CDR1 is SNHLY and CDR2 FYNNEI. The CDR3 extends over 13 amino acids. The CDR3 loop reads CASSETWNYGYTF. CDR3 nucleotide sequence: TGTGCCAGCAGTGAGACATGGAACTATGGCTACACCTTC.

The genes are TRBV6-5 and TRBJ2-3; 9 bases are shared with TRBD2. The CDR3 has 14 amino acids. Germline trimming cut 4 bases from V and 8 bases from J; bases unmatched to any gene: 7. Germline V gene data show CDR1 as MNHEY and CDR2 as SVGAGI. The CDR3 nucleotides read TGTGCCAGCAGTTCGGGGACTAGCTTACTTACGCAGTATTTT. This sequence encodes CASSSGTSLLTQYF.

About this clone itself: Mismatch with germline at one junction end may stem from a read error. The chain couples TRBV2 to TRBJ1-6; D unresolved. This CDR3 comprises 15 residues. Germline CDR1 reads SNHLY; CDR2 reads FYNNEI. CDR3 nucleotides: TGCAGGAGCGGGGTCGGGAGCTCCTATAATTCACCCCTCCACTTT. As protein: CRSGVGSSYNSPLHF.

Comments on this clone: Other DNA sequences in the sample encode the same CDR3. The chain combines TRBV19 with TRBJ1-3, with no clear D. Trimming took 6 bases from V and 3 from J, leaving 3 bases between them. This CDR3 has 11 amino acids. Germline V lookup: CDR1 LNHDA, CDR2 SQIVND (reference sequence). The CDR3 region has the DNA TGTGCCAGTAGGCGTGGAAACACCATATATTTT. Translated: CASRRGNTIYF.

The V and J genes are TRBV19 and TRBJ1-2; D call uncertain. CDR1 and CDR2 from the germline V gene are LNHDA and SQIVND (reference sequence). The CDR3 runs to 15 residues. V was clipped by 3 bases and J by 4 bases, with 15 bases between them. Here the CDR3 DNA reads TGTGCCAGTAGTATGGGCTTAGGCAGCCGCTATGGCTACACCTTC. Residues: CASSMGLGSRYGYTF. Together with reference TRBV19 and TRBJ1-2, the CDR3 gives the full variable domain: DGGITQSPKYLFRKEGQNVTLSCEQNLNHDAMYWYRQDPGQGLRLIYYSQIVNDFQKGDIAEGYSVSREKKESFPLTVTSAQKNPTAFYLCASSMGLGSRYGYTFGSGTRLTVV.

The chain links TRBV2 to TRBJ1-2; TRBD1 agrees at 11 bases. The CDR3 consists of 14 residues. V shed 6 bases and J 5 bases; nucleotides not matched to a gene: 5. CDR1 is SNHLY and CDR2 is FYNNEI in the germline V gene. The CDR3 DNA follows: TGTGCCAGCAGCGTGGACAGGGGGCCTTATGGCTACACCTTC. The encoded protein is CASSVDRGPYGYTF. Full variable domain (rest looked up from reference TRBV2 and TRBJ1-2): EPEVTQTPSHQVTQMGQEVILRCVPISNHLYFYWYRQILGQKVEFLVSFYNNEISEKSEIFDDQFSVERPDGSNFTLKIRSTKLEDSAMYFCASSVDRGPYGYTFGSGTRLTVV.

The J gene is TRBJ1-5, the V gene TRBV7-8, with TRBD1 as a possible D gene (5 bases). The CDR3 is made up of 16 amino acids. The germline CDR1 and CDR2 sequences are SGHVS and FQNEAQ. V lost 1 base, J lost 11 bases, and 21 bases lay in between. The CDR3 is CASSLGIQAPHHAQHF. CDR3 in DNA: TGTGCCAGCAGCTTAGGGATACAGGCTCCCCATCACGCCCAGCATTTT.

The CDR3 DNA sequence: TGTGCCAGCTCACCGGCCCAACTAGCGGGGGGTGTCCACGAGCAGTACTTC. This translates into CASSPAQLAGGVHEQYF. The chain couples TRBV18 to TRBJ2-7, with TRBD2 matching 12 bases. V was pared by 3 bases and J by 5 bases, with 11 bases of the junction left unmatched. Germline V gene sequence: CDR1 KGHSH, CDR2 LQKENI. The CDR3 is 17 residues long.

This chain connects TRBV5-1 to TRBJ1-6; no clear D. Trimming removed 6 bases from V and 0 bases from J, with 10 bases in between. Per germline, CDR1 SGHRS and CDR2 YFSETQ. This CDR3 region has 15 residues. The CDR3, as DNA: TGCGCCAGCAAAACATCAAGCTCCTATAATTCACCCCTCCACTTT. Its protein is CASKTSSSYNSPLHF.

This chain uses TRBV30 with TRBJ1-2, with TRBD1 as a possible D gene (5 bases). Trimming removed 3 bases from V and 8 bases from J, with 10 bases in between. CDR1 and CDR2 (germline): GTSNPN, SVGIG (reference sequence). CDR3 size: 11 residues. CDR3 nucleotides: TGTGCCTGGAGGGACATGGAAGGCTACACCTTC. Protein sequence: CAWRDMEGYTF.

The genes are TRBV18 and TRBJ2-5; maybe TRBD2 (6 bases). With 4 bases removed from V and 9 bases from J, the gap between germline ends came to 24 bases. There are 16 residues in the CDR3. Germline values: CDR1 KGHSH, CDR2 LQKENI. Here the CDR3 DNA reads TGTGCCAGCTCACTAACCCGGGGGACCAGTCAAGGGGCCCAGTACTTC. This gives the protein CASSLTRGTSQGAQYF.

The rearrangement joins TRBV14 to TRBJ2-7; TRBD1 might be the D (6 bases). The CDR3 contains 14 residues. V lost 0 bases, J lost 6 bases, and 12 bases lay in between. Looked up from germline, CDR1 is SGHDN and CDR2 is FVKESK. The CDR3, as DNA: TGTGCCAGCAGCCAAGATAATCAACAGGGCGAGCAGTACTTC. It is translated as CASSQDNQQGEQYF.

This sequence joins TRBV9 and TRBJ2-7, with a tentative D call TRBD1 (6 bases). The CDR3 sequence is 18 residues long. V was shortened by 0 bases and J by 0 bases, with 19 bases between the two germline ends. CDR1 is SGDLS, CDR2 YYNGEE, per germline. As DNA, the CDR3 is TGTGCCAGCAGCGTAGAACAGCCAGAACAGGGCAGCTCCTACGAGCAGTACTTC. It yields the protein CASSVEQPEQGSSYEQYF.

The chain is built from TRBV2 and TRBJ1-1, with D maybe TRBD1 (5 bases). Trimming took off 6 bases at V and 7 bases at J, with 15 bases between the two ends. Germline V lookup: CDR1 SNHLY, CDR2 FYNNEI. The CDR3 has 13 amino acids. The CDR3, as DNA: TGTGCCAGCAGCTTAACAGGACCTCGTGAAGCTTTCTTT. It specifies CASSLTGPREAFF.

This clone has only one observation. The rearrangement uses TRBV16 and TRBJ1-2; 8 nucleotides align to TRBD1. The V gene end was trimmed by 3 bases and the J gene end by 7 bases; junction bases not matched to a gene: 13. The CDR3 totals 16 residues. Germline V gene lookup returns CDR1 KGHSY and CDR2 FQNENV. In DNA form, the CDR3 reads TGTGCCAGCAGCCAGTTGGCAGGGGGCGCAGGGAGTGGCTACACCTTC. Its protein product is CASSQLAGGAGSGYTF.

This clone was seen a handful of times. This chain links TRBV6-1 with TRBJ2-7; D is unresolved. Germline V lookup: CDR1 MNHNS, CDR2 SASEGT. CDR3 size: 15 residues. The V end lost 5 bases, the J end lost 0 bases, and 14 bases lay between the germline ends. The DNA of the CDR3 is TGTGCCAGCAGTCCAAGCGACGAGAGCTCCTACGAGCAGTACTTC. It translates to CASSPSDESSYEQYF.

This clone occurred once. This chain joins TRBV4-1 and TRBJ2-7, with TRBD1 identical over 8 bases. Per germline, CDR1 MGHRA and CDR2 YSYEKL. This CDR3 spans 15 amino acids. With V trimmed by 0 bases and J by 5 bases, 6 bases remained unmatched. CDR3 sequence reads: CASSQEGRGLHEQYF. Here the CDR3 DNA reads TGCGCCAGCAGCCAAGAAGGCAGGGGGCTCCACGAGCAGTACTTC.

The V gene is TRBV5-6, the J gene TRBJ1-5; 7 bases map to TRBD1. From germline, CDR1 is SGHDT and CDR2 YYEEEE. CDR3 length: 14 residues. V was clipped by 3 bases and J by 6 bases; unmatched bases: 6. Here the CDR3 reads CASSSGGSSQPQHF. The CDR3 bases are TGTGCCAGCAGCTCAGGGGGTTCGAGTCAGCCCCAGCATTTT. Using reference TRBV5-6 and TRBJ1-5 for the parts outside the CDR3, the full variable domain is DAGVTQSPTHLIKTRGQQVTLRCSPKSGHDTVSWYQQALGQGPQFIFQYYEEEERQRGNFPDRFSGHQFPNYSSELNVNALLLGDSALYLCASSSGGSSQPQHFGDGTRLSIL.

The V and J genes are TRBV9 and TRBJ1-2; the match to TRBD1 covers 11 bases. The J segment lost 7 bases and the V segment lost 3 bases, leaving 17 bases of the junction unmatched. Germline loops: CDR1 SGDLS, CDR2 YYNGEE. The CDR3 is made up of 18 amino acids. This CDR3 reads CASSATSHGGQGAFGYTF. The CDR3 coding sequence is TGTGCCAGCAGCGCAACGAGCCACGGAGGACAGGGGGCCTTTGGCTACACCTTC. The variable domain in full, with the rest retrieved from reference TRBV9 and TRBJ1-2, is DSGVTQTPKHLITATGQRVTLRCSPRSGDLSVYWYQQSLDQGLQFLIQYYNGEERAKGNILERFSAQQFPDLHSELNLSSLELGDSALYFCASSATSHGGQGAFGYTFGSGTRLTVV.

The genes are TRBV18 and TRBJ2-1; TRBD2 matches at 14 bases. The CDR3 sequence is 17 residues long. Germline V gene data show CDR1 as KGHSH and CDR2 as LQKENI. V lost 2 bases, J lost 8 bases, and 8 bases stayed unmatched. This CDR3 is CASSPSRLAGGLHEQFF. The CDR3 bases are TGTGCCAGCTCACCATCCAGACTAGCGGGGGGGCTTCATGAGCAGTTCTTC.

The chain recombines TRBV6-5 with TRBJ2-4; 7 bases are a match to TRBD1. Germline V gene sequence: CDR1 MNHEY, CDR2 SVGAGI. Trimming took 6 bases from V and 6 from J; bases not matched to a gene: 8. The CDR3 has 14 residues. The CDR3 DNA is TGTGCCAGCAGCCCCACCGGGACAGTAAACATTCAGTACTTC. Translated, it gives CASSPTGTVNIQYF.

In the case of this clone: The germline gene is not matched at one end of the junction; a read error may be the cause. V gene TRBV7-9 combines with J gene TRBJ2-1, with unresolved D. The CDR3 is made up of 12 amino acids. The V gene's germline CDR1 is SEHNR and CDR2 FQNEAQ (reference sequence). The CDR3 coding sequence is TGTTCCAGCAGCTTAGTAAGAGGTGAGCAGTTCTTC. Its protein product is CSSSLVRGEQFF.

This rearrangement joins TRBV5-1 to TRBJ2-7; 9 bases map to TRBD1. J was trimmed by 0 bases and V by 4 bases; bases with no gene match: 17. Germline V CDR1 and CDR2: SGHRS, YFSETQ. This CDR3 has 19 amino acids. CDR3 in amino acids: CASSLLPLGTGLSSYEQYF. The CDR3 region has the DNA TGCGCCAGCAGCCTCCTGCCCTTAGGGACAGGGCTGAGCTCCTACGAGCAGTACTTC.